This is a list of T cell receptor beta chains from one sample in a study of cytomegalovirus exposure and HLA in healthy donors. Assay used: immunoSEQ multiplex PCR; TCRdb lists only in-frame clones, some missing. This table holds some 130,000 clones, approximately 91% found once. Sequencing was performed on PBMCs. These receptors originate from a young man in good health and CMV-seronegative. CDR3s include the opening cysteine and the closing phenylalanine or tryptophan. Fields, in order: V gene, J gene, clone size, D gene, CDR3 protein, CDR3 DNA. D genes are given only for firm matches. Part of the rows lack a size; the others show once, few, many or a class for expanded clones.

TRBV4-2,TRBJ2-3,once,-,CASSQEEGRGTDTQYF,TGTGCCAGCAGCCAAGAAGAGGGCCGCGGCACAGATACGCAGTATTTT
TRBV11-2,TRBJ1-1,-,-,CASSLGHYEAFF,TGTGCCAGCAGCTTAGGGCACTATGAAGCTTTCTTT
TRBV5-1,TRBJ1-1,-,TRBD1,CASSGTGLGTEAFF,TGCGCCAGCAGCGGGACAGGGTTGGGCACTGAAGCTTTCTTT
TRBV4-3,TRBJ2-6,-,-,CASSQDPRSGANVLTF,TGCGCCAGCAGCCAAGATCCTAGGTCTGGGGCCAACGTCCTGACTTTC
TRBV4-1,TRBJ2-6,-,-,CASSPPSGANVLTF,TGCGCCAGCAGCCCTCCGTCTGGGGCCAACGTCCTGACTTTC
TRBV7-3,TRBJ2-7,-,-,CASSSLGSHEQYF,TGTGCCAGCAGCTCCCTCGGGTCCCACGAGCAGTACTTC
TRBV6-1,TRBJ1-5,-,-,CASSVRGNQPQHF,TGTGCCAGCAGTGTGAGAGGAAATCAGCCCCAGCATTTT
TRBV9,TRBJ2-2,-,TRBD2,CASSVPLAGGDTGELFF,TGTGCCAGCAGCGTTCCCCTAGCGGGAGGTGACACCGGGGAGCTGTTTTTT
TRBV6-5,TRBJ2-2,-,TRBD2,CASSLTSGNTGELFF,TGTGCCAGCAGTTTGACTAGCGGCAACACCGGGGAGCTGTTTTTT
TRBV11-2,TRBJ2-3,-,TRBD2,CASSPGTWRESTDTQYF,TGTGCCAGCAGCCCTGGCACATGGCGGGAGAGCACAGATACGCAGTATTTT
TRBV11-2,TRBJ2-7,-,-,CASKTGRGGYEQYF,TGTGCCAGTAAGACCGGACGGGGTGGATACGAGCAGTACTTC
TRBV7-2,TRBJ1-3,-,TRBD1,CASSPLTGARGNTIYF,TGTGCCAGCAGCCCACTGACAGGGGCAAGGGGAAACACCATATATTTT
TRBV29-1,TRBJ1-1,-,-,CSYGRDTSFTEAFF,TGCAGCTATGGTCGGGACACCTCCTTCACTGAAGCTTTCTTT
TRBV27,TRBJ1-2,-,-,CASSPTGNYGYTF,TGTGCCAGCAGCCCCACAGGGAACTATGGCTACACCTTC
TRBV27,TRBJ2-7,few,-,CASSSPSRSLYEQYF,TGTGCCAGCAGTTCTCCTTCGAGAAGCCTCTACGAGCAGTACTTC
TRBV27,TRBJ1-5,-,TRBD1,CASSSNPGGYSNQPQHF,TGTGCCAGCAGTTCCAACCCAGGGGGCTATAGCAATCAGCCCCAGCATTTT
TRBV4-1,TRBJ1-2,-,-,CASSQELPGNYGYTF,TGCGCCAGCAGCCAAGAATTGCCAGGAAACTATGGCTACACCTTC
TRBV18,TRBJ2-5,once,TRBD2,CASSPPETSGQPETQYF,TGTGCCAGCTCACCACCCGAGACTAGCGGTCAACCAGAGACCCAGTACTTC
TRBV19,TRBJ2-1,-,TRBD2,CASESGSLINEQFF,TGTGCCAGTGAGAGCGGGAGTTTAATAAATGAGCAGTTCTTC
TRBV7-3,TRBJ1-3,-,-,CASSLNGAGAPGNTIYF,TGTGCCAGCAGCTTAAACGGGGCGGGGGCGCCTGGAAACACCATATATTTT
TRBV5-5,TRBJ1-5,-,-,CASSLGPGSNQPQHF,TGTGCCAGCAGCTTGGGCCCAGGGAGCAATCAGCCCCAGCATTTT
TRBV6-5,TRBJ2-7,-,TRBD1,CASRSGQKSSYEQYF,TGTGCCAGCAGATCGGGACAGAAGAGCTCCTACGAGCAGTACTTC
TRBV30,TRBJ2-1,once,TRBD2,CAWRSGRAYEQFF,TGTGCCTGGAGGAGCGGGAGGGCGTACGAGCAGTTCTTC
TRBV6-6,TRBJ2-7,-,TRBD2,CASTQTLAGGYEQYF,TGTGCCAGCACCCAGACCCTAGCGGGAGGCTACGAGCAGTACTTC
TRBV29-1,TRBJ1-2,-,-,CSVEARGYGYTF,TGCAGCGTTGAAGCAAGGGGTTATGGCTACACCTTC
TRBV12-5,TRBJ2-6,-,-,CASGPGTGANVLTF,TGTGCTAGTGGACCCGGGACTGGGGCCAACGTCCTGACTTTC
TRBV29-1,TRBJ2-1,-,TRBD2,CSVASGFRMNNEQFF,TGCAGTGTGGCTAGCGGGTTTAGGATGAACAATGAGCAGTTCTTC
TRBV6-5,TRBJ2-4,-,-,CASSGRGIAKNIQYF,TGTGCCAGCAGTGGGAGGGGGATAGCCAAAAACATTCAGTACTTC
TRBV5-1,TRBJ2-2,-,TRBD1,CASSWTGGNTGELFF,TGCGCCAGCAGCTGGACAGGTGGGAACACCGGGGAGCTGTTTTTT
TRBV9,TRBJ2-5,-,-,CASSARQIQETQYF,TGTGCCAGCAGCGCCCGACAGATACAAGAGACCCAGTACTTC
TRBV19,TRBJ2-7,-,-,CASSTDYVREQYF,TGTGCCAGTAGTACGGACTACGTCCGAGAGCAGTACTTC
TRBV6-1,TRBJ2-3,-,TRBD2,CASNPGTIPDTQYF,TGTGCCAGCAACCCCGGGACTATTCCAGATACGCAGTATTTT
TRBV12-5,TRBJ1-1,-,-,CASGQGNTEAFF,TGTGCTAGTGGTCAGGGGAACACTGAAGCTTTCTTT
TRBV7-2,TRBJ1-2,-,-,CASSRDRLANYGYTF,TGTGCCAGCAGCCGTGACAGACTCGCTAACTATGGCTACACCTTC
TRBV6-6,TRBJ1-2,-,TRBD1,CASSYPGQGRYGYTF,TGTGCCAGCAGTTACCCGGGACAGGGACGTTATGGCTACACCTTC
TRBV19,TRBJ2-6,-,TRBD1,CASSSGTASSGANVLTF,TGTGCCAGTAGCTCCGGGACAGCCAGTTCTGGGGCCAACGTCCTGACTTTC
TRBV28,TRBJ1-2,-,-,CASSLLGGVGYTF,TGTGCCAGCAGTTTATTGGGAGGGGTAGGCTACACCTTC
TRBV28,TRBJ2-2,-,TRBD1,CASSSQGAPNTGELFF,TGTGCCAGCAGTTCGCAGGGGGCGCCGAACACCGGGGAGCTGTTTTTT
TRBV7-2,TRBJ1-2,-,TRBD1,CASSSDRGNGYTF,TGTGCCAGCAGCTCGGACAGGGGGAATGGCTACACCTTC
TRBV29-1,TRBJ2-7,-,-,CSVEDPTGGTVQQYF,TGCAGCGTTGAAGATCCCACCGGGGGTACAGTACAGCAGTACTTC
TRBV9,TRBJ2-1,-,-,CASSLPRLEQFF,TGTGCCAGCAGCCTCCCGAGGTTGGAGCAGTTCTTC
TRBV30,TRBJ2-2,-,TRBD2,CAWTGGNTGELFF,TGTGCCTGGACGGGAGGGAACACCGGGGAGCTGTTTTTT
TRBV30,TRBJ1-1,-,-,CASSPVNTEAFF,TGTGCCTCTTCCCCGGTTAACACTGAAGCTTTCTTT
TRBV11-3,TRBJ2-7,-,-,CASSSGHSYEQYF,TGTGCCAGCAGCTCGGGACATTCCTACGAGCAGTACTTC
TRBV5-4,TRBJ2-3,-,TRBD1,CAKRGDREDTQYF,TGTGCCAAAAGAGGGGACAGGGAAGATACGCAGTATTTT
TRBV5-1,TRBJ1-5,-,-,CASSPQGLNQPQHF,TGCGCCAGCAGCCCCCAGGGACTCAATCAGCCCCAGCATTTT
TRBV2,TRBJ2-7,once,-,CASRGGSTYEQYF,TGTGCCAGCAGGGGGGGATCTACCTACGAGCAGTACTTC
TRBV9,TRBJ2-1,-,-,CASSVSEGRRGEQFF,TGTGCCAGCAGCGTAAGTGAGGGCCGGCGGGGTGAGCAGTTCTTC
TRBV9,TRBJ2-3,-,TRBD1,CASSTGVGRPTSTDTQYF,TGTGCCAGCAGCACAGGGGTGGGTAGACCAACTAGCACAGATACGCAGTATTTT
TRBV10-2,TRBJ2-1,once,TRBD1,CASSDLGQGSGYSYNEQFF,TGCGCCAGCAGTGATTTGGGACAGGGTAGCGGGTACTCCTACAATGAGCAGTTCTTC
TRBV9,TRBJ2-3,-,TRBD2,CASSVGIAGPENTDTQYF,TGTGCCAGCAGCGTTGGGATAGCGGGCCCGGAGAACACAGATACGCAGTATTTT
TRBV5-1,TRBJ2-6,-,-,CASSFGSGANVLTF,TGCGCCAGCAGCTTCGGCTCTGGGGCCAACGTCCTGACTTTC
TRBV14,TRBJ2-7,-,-,CASSQDRAWEQYF,TGTGCCAGCAGCCAAGACAGGGCTTGGGAGCAGTACTTC
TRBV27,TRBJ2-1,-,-,CASSRPRDNANEQFF,TGTGCCAGCAGTCGCCCCCGGGACAACGCAAATGAGCAGTTCTTC
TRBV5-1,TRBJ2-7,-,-,CASRKTRGREVYEQYF,TGCGCCAGCAGGAAAACGAGGGGTAGGGAGGTGTACGAGCAGTACTTC
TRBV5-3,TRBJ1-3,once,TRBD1,CARSQLNKGTASSGNTIYF,TGTGCCAGAAGCCAGCTAAATAAAGGGACAGCTAGCTCTGGAAACACCATATATTTT
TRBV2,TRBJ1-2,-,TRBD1,CASSRPELRTGGSGYTF,TGTGCCAGCAGCCGACCCGAACTCAGGACAGGGGGCAGTGGCTACACCTTC